The 24 T cell receptor beta chains presented below share a single source sample, sequenced in a study of blood T cells in healthy people across ages. PCR was performed a second time for about 7 to 12 cycles using a sample-barcoded 5' primer and a J-beta primer mix. Each CDR3 protein gets one entry after TCRdb re-called the 5' RACE reads with MiXCR. The sample lists 550,000 to 700,000 distinct CDR3 sequences, about 26% occurring once. The sequencing input was blood. These receptors originate from a woman in her 70s in good health.

The chain carries TRBV6-5 and TRBJ1-1, with D perhaps matching TRBD1 (6 bases). Trimming pared 0 bases from V and 1 base from J, leaving 9 bases between. The CDR3 extends over 15 amino acids. Germline CDR1 MNHEY, CDR2 SVGAGI. Here the CDR3 DNA reads TGTGCCAGCAGTTACTCTCGGGACAAGAACACTGAAGCTTTCTTT. Protein: CASSYSRDKNTEAFF.

The J gene is TRBJ1-2, the V gene TRBV7-9, with D maybe TRBD1 (5 bases). The V end lost 4 bases, the J end lost 0 bases, and 9 bases lay between the germline ends. This CDR3 comprises 14 residues. CDR1 is SEHNR, CDR2 FQNEAQ, per germline (reference sequence). CDR3 nucleotides: TGTGCCAGCAGCTCGGGGACGCCTAACTATGGCTACACCTTC. This encodes CASSSGTPNYGYTF.

The J gene is TRBJ1-4, the V gene TRBV6-1; no firm D call. CDR3 size: 16 residues. CDR1 and CDR2 from the germline V gene are MNHNS and SASEGT. V lost 0 bases and J lost 2, with 10 bases in between. CDR3 amino acids: CASSEALRRTNEKLFF. DNA of the CDR3: TGTGCCAGCAGTGAAGCCCTACGTCGGACTAATGAAAAACTGTTTTTT.

This clonotype was observed a few times. This chain links TRBV5-1 with TRBJ2-6; D might be TRBD1 (6 bases). The CDR3 has 14 residues. V was shortened by 6 bases and J by 3 bases, with 10 bases between the two germline ends. Germline V gives CDR1 SGHRS, CDR2 YFSETQ. The CDR3 DNA follows: TGCGCCAGCACCTACAGGGTTGGGGCCAACGTCCTGACTTTC. This translates into CASTYRVGANVLTF.

This chain links TRBV4-2 with TRBJ1-2; TRBD1 aligns across 12 bases. The V segment lost 3 bases and the J segment 6 bases; nucleotides outside the gene matches: 11. Per the germline V gene, CDR1 is LGHNA and CDR2 is YNFKEQ. The CDR3 contains 17 residues. The CDR3 protein is CASSHPSPGQGANGYTF. For the CDR3, the DNA is TGTGCCAGCAGCCATCCTTCCCCGGGACAGGGGGCTAATGGCTACACCTTC.

This chain links TRBV27 with TRBJ2-2, with D possibly TRBD1 on 6 matching bases. The CDR3 sequence is 14 residues long. Trimming pared 10 bases from V and 0 bases from J, leaving 12 bases between. Germline lookup yields CDR1 MNHEY and CDR2 SMNVEV (reference sequence). The CDR3 region is CATRTAANTGELFF. The CDR3, as DNA: TGTGCCACCAGGACAGCTGCGAACACCGGGGAGCTGTTTTTT.

This clonotype was recorded a few times. The chain has TRBV20-1 and TRBJ2-3; tentative D call: TRBD1 (5 bases). The CDR3 extends over 15 amino acids. Germline CDR1 DFQATT, CDR2 SNEGSKA (reference sequence). The V end lost 2 bases, the J end lost 1 base, and 13 bases lay between the germline ends. This CDR3 reads CSARQTLTGTDTQYF. CDR3 DNA sequence: TGCAGTGCTAGACAAACGCTGACAGGCACAGATACGCAGTATTTT.

The rearrangement uses TRBV9 and TRBJ1-2, with TRBD1 matching over 10 bases. Germline V lookup: CDR1 SGDLS, CDR2 YYNGEE. This CDR3 is built from 15 residues. The V and J ends lost 2 bases and 8 bases, in that order; junction bases with no gene match: 9. The CDR3 loop is CASSVGQGGNLGYTF. The CDR3 DNA sequence: TGTGCCAGCAGCGTCGGACAGGGGGGGAATTTAGGCTACACCTTC.

This clonotype turned up a few times. This chain links TRBV6-5 with TRBJ1-1; D call uncertain. CDR3 length: 13 residues. Per germline, CDR1 MNHEY and CDR2 SVGAGI. The V gene lost 6 bases and the J gene lost 1 base, with 9 bases spanning the gap. The CDR3 nucleotides are TGTGCCAGCAGGGGGATGGAGAACACTGAAGCTTTCTTT. This sequence encodes CASRGMENTEAFF.

This clonotype turned up a few times. The rearrangement uses TRBV2 and TRBJ2-3, with TRBD2 matching 10 bases. V shed 4 bases, J shed 0 bases, and the junction held 10 bases outside the gene matches. This CDR3 spans 18 amino acids. Looked up from germline, CDR1 is SNHLY and CDR2 is FYNNEI. The CDR3 protein is CASSAGLAGALSTDTQYF. CDR3 DNA: TGTGCCAGCAGTGCCGGGCTAGCGGGGGCCCTTAGCACAGATACGCAGTATTTT. The complete variable domain, with remaining parts taken from reference TRBV2 and TRBJ2-3, reads EPEVTQTPSHQVTQMGQEVILRCVPISNHLYFYWYRQILGQKVEFLVSFYNNEISEKSEIFDDQFSVERPDGSNFTLKIRSTKLEDSAMYFCASSAGLAGALSTDTQYFGPGTRLTVL.

This clonotype showed up just a few times. The V call is TRBV7-2, the J call TRBJ2-1, with TRBD2 matching 9 bases. V was pared by 9 bases and J by 0 bases, with 3 bases of the junction left unmatched. Germline values: CDR1 SGHTA, CDR2 FQGNSA. The CDR3 is made up of 14 amino acids. The CDR3 region has the DNA TGTGCCAGTATAGCGGGGGTCTCCTACAATGAGCAGTTCTTC. Protein: CASIAGVSYNEQFF.

The chain combines TRBV5-1 with TRBJ2-3, with 8 bases lining up with TRBD2. Trimming removed 4 bases from V and 4 bases from J; junction bases left unmatched: 11. Germline lookup yields CDR1 SGHRS and CDR2 YFSETQ. The CDR3 contains 16 residues. This chain's CDR3 is CASSLLPAGDPDTQYF. The CDR3 nucleotides are TGCGCCAGCAGCCTCCTACCAGCGGGAGATCCAGATACGCAGTATTTT.

This clonotype has a count of ten or more. The genes are TRBV7-2 and TRBJ1-3; 7 bases fit TRBD1. The J segment lost 3 bases and the V segment lost 0 bases, leaving 2 bases of the junction unmatched. CDR1 SGHTA and CDR2 FQGNSA come from the germline V gene. This CDR3 spans 15 amino acids. The CDR3 DNA sequence: TGTGCCAGCAGCTTAGCGGCAGGGGGTGGAAACACCATATATTTT. Protein sequence: CASSLAAGGGNTIYF.

There are a few counts of this clonotype. The V call is TRBV18, the J call TRBJ1-1; D is undetermined. The V end lost 0 bases, the J end lost 7 bases, and 9 bases lay between the germline ends. Looked up from germline, CDR1 is KGHSH and CDR2 is LQKENI. The CDR3 has 13 residues. CDR3 in DNA: TGTGCCAGCTCACCACCTACGACGCGTGAAGCTTTCTTT. It specifies CASSPPTTREAFF.

The chain uses TRBV19 and TRBJ2-3; D gene unclear. There are 14 residues in the CDR3. Germline-derived CDR1 and CDR2 are LNHDA and SQIVND (reference sequence). Trimming shortened V by 5 bases and J by 6 bases, and 15 bases separated the two germline ends. The CDR3 here is CASSDRAALDTQYF. The CDR3 DNA follows: TGTGCCAGTAGTGACCGCGCTGCCTTGGATACGCAGTATTTT.

The chain combines TRBV30 with TRBJ1-5; a weak D match, TRBD1 (5 bases). Germline V gene sequence: CDR1 GTSNPN, CDR2 SVGIG (reference sequence). There are 12 residues in the CDR3. Deletions cut 4 bases from V and 5 bases from J, with 9 bases between. CDR3 protein: CAWNRNDQPQHF. CDR3 DNA: TGTGCCTGGAACAGGAATGATCAGCCCCAGCATTTT.

This clonotype was detected a few times. This sequence joins TRBV4-1 and TRBJ2-7, with D perhaps TRBD1 or TRBD2 (6 bases each). The germline V gene has CDR1 MGHRA and CDR2 YSYEKL. The CDR3 has 16 amino acids. Trimming took off 7 bases at V and 0 bases at J, with 19 bases between the two ends. The CDR3 DNA reads TGCGCCAGCACCCCCTTGGGCAGGGGAGGCTCCTACGAGCAGTACTTC. This codes for CASTPLGRGGSYEQYF.

This clonotype was found once. This chain joins TRBV4-1 and TRBJ2-3; unclear D gene. This CDR3 region has 13 residues. Per the germline V gene, CDR1 is MGHRA and CDR2 is YSYEKL. Between the trimmed V and J ends, which lost 4 bases and 5 bases, there was a span of 10 bases. The CDR3 spells CASSPMTGDTQYF. The CDR3 nucleotides are TGCGCCAGCAGCCCAATGACTGGAGATACGCAGTATTTT.

On this clonotype itself: One end of the junction is discordant with germline, which a read error may explain. The J gene is TRBJ1-1, the V gene TRBV5-1; D unclear. Germline V gene sequence: CDR1 SGHRS, CDR2 YFSETQ. The CDR3 is 14 residues long. The CDR3, as DNA: TGCGCCAGCAGCTTGGACGGGCAGAACACTGAGGCTTTCTTT. Protein product: CASSLDGQNTEAFF.

This clonotype was found a few times. The rearrangement joins TRBV4-2 to TRBJ2-4; D is uncertain. Germline V gene lookup returns CDR1 LGHNA and CDR2 YNFKEQ. Trimming stripped 1 base from V and 9 bases from J, with 10 bases between. The CDR3 length is 13 residues. Here the CDR3 reads CASSQADWSIQYF. The DNA of the CDR3 is TGTGCCAGCAGCCAAGCAGATTGGAGCATTCAGTACTTC.

The chain links TRBV7-2 to TRBJ2-1, with 8 bases aligning to TRBD2. Germline V CDR1 and CDR2: SGHTA, FQGNSA. With 0 bases clipped from V and 4 bases from J, the junction kept 8 bases outside the gene matches. CDR3 length: 17 amino acids. The CDR3 reads CASSLAGRAGGYNEQFF. In DNA form, the CDR3 reads TGTGCCAGCAGCTTAGCGGGCCGCGCGGGGGGATACAATGAGCAGTTCTTC. Variable domain in full (rest from reference TRBV7-2 and TRBJ2-1): GAGVSQSPSNKVTEKGKDVELRCDPISGHTALYWYRQSLGQGLEFLIYFQGNSAPDKSGLPSDRFSAERTGGSVSTLTIQRTQQEDSAVYLCASSLAGRAGGYNEQFFGPGTRLTVL.

This clonotype was seen only a few times. The chain couples TRBV20-1 to TRBJ1-3; TRBD1 matches at 10 bases. Germline values: CDR1 DFQATT, CDR2 SNEGSKA (reference sequence). CDR3 length: 15 residues. With 3 bases clipped from V and 2 bases from J, the junction kept 4 bases outside the gene matches. The chain's CDR3 is CSARKGQGTGNTIYF. CDR3 nucleotide sequence: TGCAGTGCTAGGAAGGGACAGGGGACTGGAAACACCATATATTTT.

This sequence joins TRBV5-1 and TRBJ1-2; no definite D call. Germline loops: CDR1 SGHRS, CDR2 YFSETQ. The CDR3 consists of 16 residues. V was pared by 0 bases and J by 8 bases, with 20 bases between. The CDR3 loop is CASSLATFSQAGGYTF. The CDR3 bases are TGCGCCAGCAGCTTGGCCACTTTTTCGCAGGCGGGGGGCTACACCTTC.

This clonotype was detected a few times. A much larger clone sits a single nucleotide away, making a read error possible. The rearrangement joins TRBV29-1 to TRBJ2-5; no reliable D call. The CDR3 length is 14 residues. In germline, CDR1 is SQVTM, CDR2 ANQGSEA. The CDR3 DNA sequence: TGCAACGTTGATGCCCCGGGTCCGGAGGAGACCCAGTACTTC. Translation: CNVDAPGPEETQYF.